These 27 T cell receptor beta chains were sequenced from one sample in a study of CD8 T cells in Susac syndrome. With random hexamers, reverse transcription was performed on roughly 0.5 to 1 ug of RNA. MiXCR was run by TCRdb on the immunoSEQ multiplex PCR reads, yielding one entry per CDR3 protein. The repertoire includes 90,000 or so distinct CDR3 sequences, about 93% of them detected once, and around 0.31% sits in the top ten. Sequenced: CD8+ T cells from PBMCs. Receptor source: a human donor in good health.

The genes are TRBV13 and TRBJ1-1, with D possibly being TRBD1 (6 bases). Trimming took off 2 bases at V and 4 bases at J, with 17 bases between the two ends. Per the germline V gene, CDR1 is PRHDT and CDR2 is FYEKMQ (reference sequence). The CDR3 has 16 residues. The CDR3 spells CASSLTGGPRGTEAFF. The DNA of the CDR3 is TGTGCCAGCAGCTTAACGGGGGGCCCACGAGGCACTGAAGCTTTCTTT.

The CDR3 region is CSGAGLGVNEQFF. The CDR3 DNA sequence: TGCAGCGGGGCAGGTCTTGGGGTGAATGAGCAGTTCTTC. The chain is built from TRBV29-1 and TRBJ2-1; D is ambiguous. CDR3 size: 13 residues. Germline CDR1 is SQVTM and CDR2 is ANQGSEA. V lost 7 bases and J lost 7, with 17 bases in between.

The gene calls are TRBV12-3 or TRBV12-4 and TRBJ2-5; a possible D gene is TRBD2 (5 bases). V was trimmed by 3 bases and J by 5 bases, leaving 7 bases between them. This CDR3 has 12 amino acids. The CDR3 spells CASSFERETQYF. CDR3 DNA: TGTGCCAGCAGTTTCGAGCGGGAGACCCAGTACTTC.

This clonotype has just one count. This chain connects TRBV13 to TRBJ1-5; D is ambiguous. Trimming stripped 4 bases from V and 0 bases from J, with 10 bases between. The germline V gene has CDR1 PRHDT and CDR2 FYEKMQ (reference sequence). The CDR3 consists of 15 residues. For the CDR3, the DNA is TGTGCCAGCAGCTCCGGTGGGGTTAGCAATCAGCCCCAGCATTTT. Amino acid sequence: CASSSGGVSNQPQHF.

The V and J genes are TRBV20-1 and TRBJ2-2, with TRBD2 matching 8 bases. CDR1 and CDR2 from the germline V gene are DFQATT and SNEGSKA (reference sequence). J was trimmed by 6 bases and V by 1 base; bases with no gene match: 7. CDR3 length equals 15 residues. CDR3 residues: CSARARGGDAGELFF. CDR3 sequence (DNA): TGCAGTGCTAGAGCCCGGGGGGGGGACGCCGGGGAGCTGTTTTTT.

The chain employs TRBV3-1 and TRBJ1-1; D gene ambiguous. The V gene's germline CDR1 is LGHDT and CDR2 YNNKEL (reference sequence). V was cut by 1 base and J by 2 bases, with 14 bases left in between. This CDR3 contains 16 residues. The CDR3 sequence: CASSQGSAYINTEAFF. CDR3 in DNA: TGTGCCAGCAGCCAAGGATCGGCTTACATAAACACTGAAGCTTTCTTT.

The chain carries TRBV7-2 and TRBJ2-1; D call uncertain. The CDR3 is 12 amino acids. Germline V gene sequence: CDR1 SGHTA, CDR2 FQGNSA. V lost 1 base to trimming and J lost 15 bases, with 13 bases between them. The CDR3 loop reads CASSLVAGRGFF. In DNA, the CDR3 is TGTGCCAGCAGCTTAGTAGCAGGCCGTGGGTTCTTC.

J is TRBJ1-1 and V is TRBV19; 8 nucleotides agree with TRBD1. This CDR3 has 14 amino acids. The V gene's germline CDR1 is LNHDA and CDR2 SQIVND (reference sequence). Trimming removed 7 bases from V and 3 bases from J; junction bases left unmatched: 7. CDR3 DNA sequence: TGTGCCAGTAAGGTGTGGACAGGGCACACTGAAGCTTTCTTT. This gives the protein CASKVWTGHTEAFF.

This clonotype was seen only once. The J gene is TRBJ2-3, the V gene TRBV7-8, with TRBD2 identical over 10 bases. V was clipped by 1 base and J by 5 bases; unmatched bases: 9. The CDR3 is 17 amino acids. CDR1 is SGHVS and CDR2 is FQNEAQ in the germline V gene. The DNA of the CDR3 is TGTGCCAGCAGCTTAGGCTACCTAGCGGGGGCCCTAGATACGCAGTATTTT. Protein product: CASSLGYLAGALDTQYF.

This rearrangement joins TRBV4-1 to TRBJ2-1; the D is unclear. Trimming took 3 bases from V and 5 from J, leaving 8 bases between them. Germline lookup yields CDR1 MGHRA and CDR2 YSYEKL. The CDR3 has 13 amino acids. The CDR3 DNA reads TGCGCCAGCAGCCAGCGACTCGACAATGAGCAGTTCTTC. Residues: CASSQRLDNEQFF.

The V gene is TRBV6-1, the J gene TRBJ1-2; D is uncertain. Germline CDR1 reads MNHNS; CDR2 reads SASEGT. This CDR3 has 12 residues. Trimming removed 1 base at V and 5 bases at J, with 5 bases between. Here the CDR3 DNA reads TGTGCCAGCAGTGAAGGCGGTTATGGCTACACCTTC. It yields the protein CASSEGGYGYTF.

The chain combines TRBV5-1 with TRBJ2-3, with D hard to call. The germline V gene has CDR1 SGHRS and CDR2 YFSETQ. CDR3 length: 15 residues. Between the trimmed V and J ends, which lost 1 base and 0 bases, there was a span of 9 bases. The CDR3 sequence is CASSLISTSTDTQYF. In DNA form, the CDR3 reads TGCGCCAGCAGCTTGATTAGCACAAGCACAGATACGCAGTATTTT.

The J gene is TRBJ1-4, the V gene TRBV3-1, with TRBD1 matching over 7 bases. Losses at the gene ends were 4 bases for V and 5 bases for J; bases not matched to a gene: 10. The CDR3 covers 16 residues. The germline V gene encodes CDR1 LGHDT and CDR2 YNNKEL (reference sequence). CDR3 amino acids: CASSPLGTEGNEKLFF. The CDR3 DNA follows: TGTGCCAGCAGCCCTCTGGGGACAGAGGGAAATGAAAAACTGTTTTTT.

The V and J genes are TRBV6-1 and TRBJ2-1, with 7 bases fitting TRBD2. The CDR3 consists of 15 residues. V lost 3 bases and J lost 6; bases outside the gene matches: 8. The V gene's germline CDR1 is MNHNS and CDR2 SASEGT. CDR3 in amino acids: CASSDWASGLNEQFF. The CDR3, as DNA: TGTGCCAGCAGTGATTGGGCTAGCGGCCTCAATGAGCAGTTCTTC.

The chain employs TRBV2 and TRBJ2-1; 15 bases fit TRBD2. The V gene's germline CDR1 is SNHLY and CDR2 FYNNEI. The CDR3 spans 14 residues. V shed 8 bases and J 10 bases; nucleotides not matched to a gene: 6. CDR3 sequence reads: CASRTSGGAGEQFF. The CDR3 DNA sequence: TGTGCCAGCCGGACTAGCGGGGGGGCAGGAGAGCAGTTCTTC.

CDR3 coding DNA: TGTGCCAGCAGCTTGCTACATGGTTCCCATAGCAATCAGCCCCAGCATTTT. Protein product: CASSLLHGSHSNQPQHF. The J gene is TRBJ1-5, the V gene TRBV7-2; no reliable D call. The CDR3 extends over 17 amino acids. V was cut by 3 bases and J by 0 bases, with 15 bases left in between. The germline CDR1 and CDR2 sequences are SGHTA and FQGNSA.

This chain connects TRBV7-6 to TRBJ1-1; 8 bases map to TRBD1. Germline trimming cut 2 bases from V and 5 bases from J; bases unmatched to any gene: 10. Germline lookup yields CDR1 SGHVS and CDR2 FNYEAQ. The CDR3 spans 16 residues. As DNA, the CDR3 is TGTGCCAGCAGCTTACGGTCAGGGGGCGGTGAAACTGAAGCTTTCTTT. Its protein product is CASSLRSGGGETEAFF.

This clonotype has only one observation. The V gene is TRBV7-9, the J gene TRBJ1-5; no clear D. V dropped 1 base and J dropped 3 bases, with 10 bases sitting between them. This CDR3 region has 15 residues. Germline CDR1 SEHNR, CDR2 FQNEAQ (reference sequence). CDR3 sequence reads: CASSLDEEDNQPQHF. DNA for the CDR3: TGTGCCAGCAGCTTAGATGAAGAGGACAATCAGCCCCAGCATTTT. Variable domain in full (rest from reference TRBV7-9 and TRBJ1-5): DTGVSQNPRHKITKRGQNVTFRCDPISEHNRLYWYRQTLGQGPEFLTYFQNEAQLEKSRLLSDRFSAERPKGSFSTLEIQRTEQGDSAMYLCASSLDEEDNQPQHFGDGTRLSIL.

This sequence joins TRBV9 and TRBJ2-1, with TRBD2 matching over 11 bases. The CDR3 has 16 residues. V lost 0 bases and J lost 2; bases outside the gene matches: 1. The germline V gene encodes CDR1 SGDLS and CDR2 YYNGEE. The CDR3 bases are TGTGCCAGCAGCGTAGGTAGCGGGGGGGCCTACAATGAGCAGTTCTTC. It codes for CASSVGSGGAYNEQFF.

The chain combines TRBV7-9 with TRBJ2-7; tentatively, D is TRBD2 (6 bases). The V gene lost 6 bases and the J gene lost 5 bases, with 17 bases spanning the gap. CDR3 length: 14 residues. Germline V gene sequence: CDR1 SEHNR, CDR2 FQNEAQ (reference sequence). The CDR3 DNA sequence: TGTGCCAGCAGTCGGACCGGCCGCGGGGACGAGCAGTACTTC. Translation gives CASSRTGRGDEQYF.

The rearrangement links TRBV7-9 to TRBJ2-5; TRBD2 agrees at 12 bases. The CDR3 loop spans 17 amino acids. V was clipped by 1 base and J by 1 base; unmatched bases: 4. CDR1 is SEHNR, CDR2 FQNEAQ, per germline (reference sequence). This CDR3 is CASSLGLAGAIQETQYF. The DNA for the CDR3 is TGTGCCAGCAGCTTAGGACTAGCGGGGGCCATCCAAGAGACCCAGTACTTC.

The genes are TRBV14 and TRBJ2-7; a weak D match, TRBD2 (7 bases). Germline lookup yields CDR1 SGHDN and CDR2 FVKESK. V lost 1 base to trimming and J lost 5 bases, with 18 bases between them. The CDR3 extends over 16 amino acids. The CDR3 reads CASSQVEGGQRNEQYF. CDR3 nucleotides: TGTGCCAGCAGCCAAGTCGAGGGGGGGCAGAGGAACGAGCAGTACTTC.

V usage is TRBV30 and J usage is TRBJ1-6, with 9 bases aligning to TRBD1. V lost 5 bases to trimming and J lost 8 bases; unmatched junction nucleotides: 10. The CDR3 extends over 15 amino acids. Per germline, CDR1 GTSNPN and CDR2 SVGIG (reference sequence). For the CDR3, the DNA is TGTGCCTGGGGCATTACAGGGGGCGGGTATTCACCCCTCCACTTT. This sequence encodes CAWGITGGGYSPLHF.

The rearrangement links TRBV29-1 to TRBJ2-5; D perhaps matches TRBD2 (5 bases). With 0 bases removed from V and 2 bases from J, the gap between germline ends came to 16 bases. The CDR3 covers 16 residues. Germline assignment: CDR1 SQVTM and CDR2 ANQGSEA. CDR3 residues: CSVEELREGQQETQYF. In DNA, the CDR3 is TGCAGCGTTGAAGAGCTCCGGGAAGGTCAACAAGAGACCCAGTACTTC.

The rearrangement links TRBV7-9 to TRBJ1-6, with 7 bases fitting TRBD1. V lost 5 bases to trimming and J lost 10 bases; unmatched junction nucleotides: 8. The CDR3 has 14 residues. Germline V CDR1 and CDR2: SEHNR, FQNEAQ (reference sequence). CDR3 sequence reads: CASSLQGLGSPLHF. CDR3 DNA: TGTGCCAGCAGCCTACAGGGGCTAGGGTCACCCCTCCACTTT.

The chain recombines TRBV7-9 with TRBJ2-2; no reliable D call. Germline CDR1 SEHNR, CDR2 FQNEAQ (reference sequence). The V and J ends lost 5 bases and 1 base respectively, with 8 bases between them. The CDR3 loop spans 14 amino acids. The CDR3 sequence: CASSPYKNTGELFF. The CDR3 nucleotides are TGTGCCAGCAGCCCATACAAGAACACCGGGGAGCTGTTTTTT. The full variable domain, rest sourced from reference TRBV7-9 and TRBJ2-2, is DTGVSQNPRHKITKRGQNVTFRCDPISEHNRLYWYRQTLGQGPEFLTYFQNEAQLEKSRLLSDRFSAERPKGSFSTLEIQRTEQGDSAMYLCASSPYKNTGELFFGEGSRLTVL.

For the CDR3, the DNA is TGCAGTGTTTCGACAGACTCCTACGAGCAGTACTTC. Protein product: CSVSTDSYEQYF. The chain joins TRBV20-1 to TRBJ2-7; weak D call: TRBD1 (5 bases). The V gene's germline CDR1 is DFQATT and CDR2 SNEGSKA (reference sequence). The CDR3 is 12 amino acids. V was shortened by 7 bases and J by 0 bases, with 10 bases between the two germline ends.